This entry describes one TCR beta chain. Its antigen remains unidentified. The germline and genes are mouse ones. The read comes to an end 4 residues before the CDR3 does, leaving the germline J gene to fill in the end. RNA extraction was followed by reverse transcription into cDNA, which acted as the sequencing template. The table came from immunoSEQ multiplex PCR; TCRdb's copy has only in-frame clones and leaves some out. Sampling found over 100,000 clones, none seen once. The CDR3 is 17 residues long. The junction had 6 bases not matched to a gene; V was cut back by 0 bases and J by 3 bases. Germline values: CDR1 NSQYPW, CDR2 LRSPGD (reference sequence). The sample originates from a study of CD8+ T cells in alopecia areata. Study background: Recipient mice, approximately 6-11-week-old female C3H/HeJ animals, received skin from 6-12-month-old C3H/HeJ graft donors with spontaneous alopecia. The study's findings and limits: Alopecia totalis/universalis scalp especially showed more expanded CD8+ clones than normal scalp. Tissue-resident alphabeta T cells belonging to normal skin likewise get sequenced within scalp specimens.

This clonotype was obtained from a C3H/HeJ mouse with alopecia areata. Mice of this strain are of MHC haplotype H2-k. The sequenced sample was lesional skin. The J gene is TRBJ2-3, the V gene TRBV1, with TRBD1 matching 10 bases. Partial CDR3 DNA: TGCACCTGCAGTGCAGATGGGACAGGGGCAAGGGCAGAA. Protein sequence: CTCSADGTGARAE. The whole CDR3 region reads CTCSADGTGARAETLYF.